This T cell receptor beta chain came from a study of PD-L1 blockade in urothelial cancer. Overall study context: Patients' atezolizumab regimen, 1,200 mg intravenously every 3 weeks, began at some point between 2013 and 2015. Earlier, patients had received 0 to 3 chemotherapy regimens.

This clone occurred a few times. V was clipped by 4 bases and J by 3 bases, with 4 bases between them. Germline V lookup: CDR1 SGHTA, CDR2 FQGNSA. The CDR3 consists of 12 residues. Profiling relied on immunoSEQ multiplex PCR, and the TCRdb table lists in-frame clones only, not all of them. The table has around 80,000 clones, 87% seen once. This clonotype originated in a woman in her seventies with urothelial cancer. The V call is TRBV7-2, the J call TRBJ1-5; D is uncertain. The sequences come from PBMCs, collected around atezolizumab (anti-PD-L1) treatment. CDR3 in amino acids: CASSSFNQPQHF. The CDR3, as DNA: TGTGCCAGCAGCTCCTTCAATCAGCCCCAGCATTTT. Filled out from reference TRBV7-2 and TRBJ1-5, the complete variable domain reads GAGVSQSPSNKVTEKGKDVELRCDPISGHTALYWYRQSLGQGLEFLIYFQGNSAPDKSGLPSDRFSAERTGGSVSTLTIQRTQQEDSAVYLCASSSFNQPQHFGDGTRLSIL.